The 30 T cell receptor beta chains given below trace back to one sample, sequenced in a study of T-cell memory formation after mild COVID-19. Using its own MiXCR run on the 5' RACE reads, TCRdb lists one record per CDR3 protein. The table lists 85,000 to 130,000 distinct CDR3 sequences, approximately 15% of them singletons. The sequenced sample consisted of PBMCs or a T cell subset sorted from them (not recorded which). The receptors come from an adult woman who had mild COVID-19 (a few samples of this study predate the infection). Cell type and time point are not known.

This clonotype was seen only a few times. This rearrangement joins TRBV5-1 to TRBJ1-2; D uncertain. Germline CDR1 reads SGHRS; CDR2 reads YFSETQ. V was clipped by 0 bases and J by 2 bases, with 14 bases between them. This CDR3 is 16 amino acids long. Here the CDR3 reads CASSLEPGERNYGYTF. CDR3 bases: TGCGCCAGCAGCTTGGAACCAGGAGAAAGGAACTATGGCTACACCTTC. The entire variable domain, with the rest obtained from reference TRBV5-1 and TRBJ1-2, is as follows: KAGVTQTPRYLIKTRGQQVTLSCSPISGHRSVSWYQQTPGQGLQFLFEYFSETQRNKGNFPGRFSGRQFSNSRSEMNVSTLELGDSALYLCASSLEPGERNYGYTFGSGTRLTVV.

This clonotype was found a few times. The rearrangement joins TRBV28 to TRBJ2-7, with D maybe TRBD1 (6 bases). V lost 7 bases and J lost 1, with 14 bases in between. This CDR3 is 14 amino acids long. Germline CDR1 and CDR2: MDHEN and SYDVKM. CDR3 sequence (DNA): TGTGCCAGCAACAACAGGGCACCTTCCTACGAGCAGTACTTC. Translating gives CASNNRAPSYEQYF.

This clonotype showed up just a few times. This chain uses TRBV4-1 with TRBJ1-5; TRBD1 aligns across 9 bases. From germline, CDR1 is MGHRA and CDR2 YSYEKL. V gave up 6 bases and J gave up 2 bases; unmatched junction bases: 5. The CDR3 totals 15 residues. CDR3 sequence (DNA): TGCGCCAGCAGACAGACAGGGGGACGCAATCAGCCCCAGCATTTT. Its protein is CASRQTGGRNQPQHF.

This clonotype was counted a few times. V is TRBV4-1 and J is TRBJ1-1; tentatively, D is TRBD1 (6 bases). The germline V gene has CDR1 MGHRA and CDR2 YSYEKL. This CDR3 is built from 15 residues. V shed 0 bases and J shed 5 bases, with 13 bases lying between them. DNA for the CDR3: TGCGCCAGCAGCCAAGACGCAGGGGTAGGGACTGAAGCTTTCTTT. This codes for CASSQDAGVGTEAFF.

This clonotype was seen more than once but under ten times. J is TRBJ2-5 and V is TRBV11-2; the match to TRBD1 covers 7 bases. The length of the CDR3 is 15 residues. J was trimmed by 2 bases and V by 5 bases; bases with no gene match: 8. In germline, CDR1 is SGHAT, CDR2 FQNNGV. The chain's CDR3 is CASSRSEGQQETQYF. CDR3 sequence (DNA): TGTGCCAGCAGCCGTTCCGAGGGACAGCAAGAGACCCAGTACTTC.

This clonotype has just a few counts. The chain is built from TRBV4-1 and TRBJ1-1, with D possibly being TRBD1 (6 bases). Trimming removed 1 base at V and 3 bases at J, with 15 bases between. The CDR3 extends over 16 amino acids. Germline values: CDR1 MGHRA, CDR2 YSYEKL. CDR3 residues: CASSQVGPQGYTEAFF. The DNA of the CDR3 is TGCGCCAGCAGCCAAGTTGGACCCCAGGGGTACACTGAAGCTTTCTTT.

The CDR3 nucleotides read TGTGCCAGCAGCTTAAATTTGGGGAACACCGGGGAGCTGTTTTTT. As protein: CASSLNLGNTGELFF. The V and J genes are TRBV11-2 and TRBJ2-2; D not resolved. The CDR3 is 15 amino acids. With 2 bases removed from V and 1 base from J, the gap between germline ends came to 8 bases. Germline CDR1 is SGHAT and CDR2 is FQNNGV.

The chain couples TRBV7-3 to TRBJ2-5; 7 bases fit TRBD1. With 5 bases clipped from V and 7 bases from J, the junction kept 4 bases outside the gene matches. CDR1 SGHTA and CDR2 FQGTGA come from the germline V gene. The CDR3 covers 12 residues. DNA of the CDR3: TGTGCCAGCAGCGGGACAGAAGGGACCCAGTACTTC. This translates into CASSGTEGTQYF.

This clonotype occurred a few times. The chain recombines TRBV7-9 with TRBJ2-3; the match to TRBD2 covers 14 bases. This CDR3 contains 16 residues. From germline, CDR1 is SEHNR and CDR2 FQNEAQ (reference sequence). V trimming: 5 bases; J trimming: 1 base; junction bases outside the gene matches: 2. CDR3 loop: CASSPTSGGGTDTQYF. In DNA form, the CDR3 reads TGTGCCAGCAGCCCGACTAGCGGGGGGGGCACAGATACGCAGTATTTT.

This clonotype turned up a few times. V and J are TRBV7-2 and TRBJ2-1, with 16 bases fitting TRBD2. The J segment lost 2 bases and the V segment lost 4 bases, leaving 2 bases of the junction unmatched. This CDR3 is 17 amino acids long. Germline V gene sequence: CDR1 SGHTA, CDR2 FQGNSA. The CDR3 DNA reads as TGTGCCAGCAGCTCGGGACTAGCGGGGGGGCCCTACAATGAGCAGTTCTTC. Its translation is CASSSGLAGGPYNEQFF.

The CDR3 sequence is CATRDRHLGNTEAFF. The CDR3 bases are TGTGCCACCAGGGACCGTCATCTAGGGAACACTGAAGCTTTCTTT. V gene TRBV24-1 combines with J gene TRBJ1-1; D gene unclear. Trimming removed 7 bases at V and 1 base at J, with 15 bases between. The CDR3 is 15 amino acids. CDR1 is KGHDR, CDR2 SFDVKD, per germline.

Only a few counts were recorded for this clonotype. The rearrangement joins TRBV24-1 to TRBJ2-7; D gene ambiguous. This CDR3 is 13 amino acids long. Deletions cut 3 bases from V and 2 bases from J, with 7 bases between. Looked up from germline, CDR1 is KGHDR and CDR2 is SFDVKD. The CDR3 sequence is CATSDPRAYEQYF. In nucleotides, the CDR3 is TGTGCCACCAGTGATCCCCGGGCCTACGAGCAGTACTTC.

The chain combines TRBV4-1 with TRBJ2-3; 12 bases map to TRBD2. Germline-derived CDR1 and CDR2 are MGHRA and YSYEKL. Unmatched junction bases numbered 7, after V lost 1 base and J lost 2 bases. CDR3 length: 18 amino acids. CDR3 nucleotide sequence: TGCGCCAGCAGCCAAGCCCCAGGACTAGCGGGACTCACAGATACGCAGTATTTT. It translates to CASSQAPGLAGLTDTQYF.

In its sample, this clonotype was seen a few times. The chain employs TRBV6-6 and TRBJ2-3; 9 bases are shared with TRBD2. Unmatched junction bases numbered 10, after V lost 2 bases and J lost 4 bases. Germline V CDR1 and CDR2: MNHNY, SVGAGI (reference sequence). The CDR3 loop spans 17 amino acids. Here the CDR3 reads CASSYPNSAGGPDTQYF. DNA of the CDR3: TGTGCCAGCAGTTACCCAAACTCAGCGGGAGGCCCAGATACGCAGTATTTT.

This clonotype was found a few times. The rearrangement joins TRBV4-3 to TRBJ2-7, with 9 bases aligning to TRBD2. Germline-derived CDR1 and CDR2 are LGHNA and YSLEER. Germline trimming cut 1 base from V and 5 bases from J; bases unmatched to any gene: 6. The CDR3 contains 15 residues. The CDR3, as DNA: TGCGCCAGCAGCCAAGGAGCGGGAGGTATCAACGAGCAGTACTTC. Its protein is CASSQGAGGINEQYF.

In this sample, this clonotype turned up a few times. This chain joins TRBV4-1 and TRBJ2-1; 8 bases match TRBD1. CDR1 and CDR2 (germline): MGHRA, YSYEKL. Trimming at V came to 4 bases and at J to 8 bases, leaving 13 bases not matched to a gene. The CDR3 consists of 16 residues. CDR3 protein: CASSLSGTGLADEQFF. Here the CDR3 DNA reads TGCGCCAGCAGCCTATCCGGGACAGGCTTAGCAGATGAGCAGTTCTTC.

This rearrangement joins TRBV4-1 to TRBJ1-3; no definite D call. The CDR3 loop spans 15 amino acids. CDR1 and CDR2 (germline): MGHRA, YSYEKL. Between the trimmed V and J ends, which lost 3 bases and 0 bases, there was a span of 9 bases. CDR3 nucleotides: TGCGCCAGCAGCCACCTTCCGAGCTCTGGAAACACCATATATTTT. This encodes CASSHLPSSGNTIYF.

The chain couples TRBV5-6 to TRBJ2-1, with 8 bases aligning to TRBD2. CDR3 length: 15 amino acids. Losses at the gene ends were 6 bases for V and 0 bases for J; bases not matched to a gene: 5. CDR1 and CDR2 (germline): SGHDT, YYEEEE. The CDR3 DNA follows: TGTGCCAGCAACGTAGCGGGAAGCTCCTACAATGAGCAGTTCTTC. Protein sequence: CASNVAGSSYNEQFF.

The CDR3 reads CASSQLAPQNTEAFF. In DNA form, the CDR3 reads TGTGCCAGCTCACAGTTGGCCCCACAGAACACTGAAGCTTTCTTT. This sequence joins TRBV18 and TRBJ1-1, with unresolved D. Trimming took 4 bases from V and 1 from J, leaving 13 bases between them. Germline CDR1 and CDR2: KGHSH and LQKENI. The CDR3 consists of 15 residues.

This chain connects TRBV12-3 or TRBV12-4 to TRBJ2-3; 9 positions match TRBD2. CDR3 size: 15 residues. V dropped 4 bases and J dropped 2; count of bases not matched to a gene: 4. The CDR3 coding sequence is TGTGCCAGCAGTTGGACTAGCGCTGCCACAGATACGCAGTATTTT. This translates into CASSWTSAATDTQYF.

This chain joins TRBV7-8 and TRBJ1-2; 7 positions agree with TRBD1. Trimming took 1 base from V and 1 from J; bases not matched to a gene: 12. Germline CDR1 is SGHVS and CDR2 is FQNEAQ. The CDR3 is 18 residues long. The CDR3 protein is CASSLERSGTVINYGYTF. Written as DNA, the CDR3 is TGTGCCAGCAGCTTAGAGAGGTCTGGGACAGTCATTAACTATGGCTACACCTTC.

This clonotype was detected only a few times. The chain's CDR3 is CASSIRTGFEAFF. The CDR3 DNA sequence: TGTGCCAGTAGTATCCGGACAGGCTTTGAAGCTTTCTTT. The chain links TRBV19 to TRBJ1-1; 7 bases match TRBD1. Germline V gives CDR1 LNHDA, CDR2 SQIVND (reference sequence). Trimming cost V 3 bases and J 7 bases; bases outside gene matches: 5. The CDR3 spans 13 residues.

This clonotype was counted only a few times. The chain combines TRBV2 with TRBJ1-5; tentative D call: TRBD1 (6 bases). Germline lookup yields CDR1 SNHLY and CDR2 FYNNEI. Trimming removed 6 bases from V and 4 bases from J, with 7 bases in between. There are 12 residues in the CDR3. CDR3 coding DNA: TGTGCCAGCAGGACAGGTAATCAGCCCCAGCATTTT. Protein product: CASRTGNQPQHF.

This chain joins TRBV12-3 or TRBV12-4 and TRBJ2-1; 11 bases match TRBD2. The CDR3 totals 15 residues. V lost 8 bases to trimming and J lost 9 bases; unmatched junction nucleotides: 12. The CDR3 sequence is CASVLLAGVPGEQFF. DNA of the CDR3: TGTGCCAGCGTCCTACTAGCGGGAGTCCCCGGTGAGCAGTTCTTC.

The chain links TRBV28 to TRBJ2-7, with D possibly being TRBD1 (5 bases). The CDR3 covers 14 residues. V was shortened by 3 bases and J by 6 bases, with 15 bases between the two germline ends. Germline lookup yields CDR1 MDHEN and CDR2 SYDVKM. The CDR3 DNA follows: TGTGCCAGCAGTTTGCAGGGTCTCTTGTTCGAGCAGTACTTC. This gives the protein CASSLQGLLFEQYF. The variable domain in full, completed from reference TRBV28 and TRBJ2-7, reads DVKVTQSSRYLVKRTGEKVFLECVQDMDHENMFWYRQDPGLGLRLIYFSYDVKMKEKGDIPEGYSVSREKKERFSLILESASTNQTSMYLCASSLQGLLFEQYFGPGTRLTVT.

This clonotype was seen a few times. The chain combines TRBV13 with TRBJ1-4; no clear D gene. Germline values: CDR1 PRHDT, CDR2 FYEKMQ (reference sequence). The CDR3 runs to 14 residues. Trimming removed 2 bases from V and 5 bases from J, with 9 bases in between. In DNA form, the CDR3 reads TGTGCCAGCAGCTTATCCCAGGAAAATGAAAAACTGTTTTTT. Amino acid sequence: CASSLSQENEKLFF.

The CDR3 DNA sequence: TGCAGCGTCCGTACAGGGACCAACTATGGCTACACCTTC. Its protein product is CSVRTGTNYGYTF. The chain uses TRBV29-1 and TRBJ1-2, with a tentative D call TRBD1 (6 bases). V was clipped by 6 bases and J by 2 bases, with 13 bases between them. In germline, CDR1 is SQVTM, CDR2 ANQGSEA. The CDR3 extends over 13 amino acids.

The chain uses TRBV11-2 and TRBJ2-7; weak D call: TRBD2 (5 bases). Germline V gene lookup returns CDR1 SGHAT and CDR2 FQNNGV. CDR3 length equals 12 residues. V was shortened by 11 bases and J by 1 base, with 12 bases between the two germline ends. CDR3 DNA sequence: TGTGCCTCCGAGGGTGTGTCCTACGAGCAGTACTTC. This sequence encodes CASEGVSYEQYF.

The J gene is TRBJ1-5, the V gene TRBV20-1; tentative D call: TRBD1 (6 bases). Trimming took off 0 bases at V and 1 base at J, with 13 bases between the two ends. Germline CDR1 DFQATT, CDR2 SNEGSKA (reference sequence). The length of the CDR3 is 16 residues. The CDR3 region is CSARDPLDRSNQPQHF. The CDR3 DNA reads TGCAGTGCTAGAGATCCCCTAGACAGGAGCAATCAGCCCCAGCATTTT.

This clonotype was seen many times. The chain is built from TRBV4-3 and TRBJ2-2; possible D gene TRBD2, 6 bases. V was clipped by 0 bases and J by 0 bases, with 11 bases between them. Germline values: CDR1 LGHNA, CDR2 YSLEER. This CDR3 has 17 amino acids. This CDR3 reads CASSQDRLAANTGELFF. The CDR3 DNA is TGCGCCAGCAGCCAAGATCGGTTAGCGGCGAACACCGGGGAGCTGTTTTTT.